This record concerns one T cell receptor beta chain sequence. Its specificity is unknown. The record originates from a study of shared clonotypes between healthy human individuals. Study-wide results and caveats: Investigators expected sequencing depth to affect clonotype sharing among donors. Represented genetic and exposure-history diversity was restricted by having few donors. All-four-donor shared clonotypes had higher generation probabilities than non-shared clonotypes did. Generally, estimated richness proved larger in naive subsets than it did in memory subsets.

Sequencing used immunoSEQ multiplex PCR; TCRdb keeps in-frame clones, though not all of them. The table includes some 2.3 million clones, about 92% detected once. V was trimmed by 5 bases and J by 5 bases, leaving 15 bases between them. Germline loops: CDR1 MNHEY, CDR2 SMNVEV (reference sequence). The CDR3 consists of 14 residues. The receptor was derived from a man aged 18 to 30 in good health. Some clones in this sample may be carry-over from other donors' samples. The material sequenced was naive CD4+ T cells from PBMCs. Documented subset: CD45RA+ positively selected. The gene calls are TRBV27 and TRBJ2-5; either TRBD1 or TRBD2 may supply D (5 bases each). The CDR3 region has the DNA TGTGCCAGCAGTGACACGGGACCCACGGAGACCCAGTACTTC. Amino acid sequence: CASSDTGPTETQYF.